A selection of T cell receptor beta chains follows, all from one sample in a study of T cell repertoires in cytomegalovirus infection. TCRdb called the reads again in MiXCR, with one record for every CDR3 protein. The sample contains 250,000 to 300,000 distinct CDR3 sequences, roughly 24% of which appear only once. The sequencing input was PBMCs. The receptors originated from a human donor in good health (CMV status not recorded). Some clones in this sample may be carry-over from other donors' samples. Both conserved end residues are part of each CDR3. The D gene is left open where the match is weak. Clone sizes are given selectively: once, few, many, or a class where the clone is expanded.

clone size	D gene	V gene	J gene	CDR3 protein	CDR3 DNA
once	NA	TRBV11-3	TRBJ2-3	CASSPRLLSDTQYF	TGTGCCAGCAGCCCCAGACTACTCTCAGATACGCAGTATTTT
NA	NA	TRBV20-1	TRBJ2-1	CSARGVRYNEQFF	TGCAGTGCCAGGGGGGTTCGGTACAATGAGCAGTTCTTC
once	NA	TRBV19	TRBJ2-1	CASSLQGVSYNEQFF	TGTGCCAGCTCATTGCAGGGAGTGAGTTACAATGAGCAGTTCTTC
few	NA	TRBV5-5	TRBJ1-1	CASSLGWGVGVGEAFF	TGTGCCAGCAGCTTAGGTTGGGGGGTCGGAGTTGGTGAAGCTTTCTTT
few	NA	TRBV11-2	TRBJ2-2	CASSLRWDTGELFF	TGTGCCAGCAGCTTGCGGTGGGACACCGGGGAGCTGTTTTTT
many	TRBD1	TRBV11-2	TRBJ2-7	CASSLERGLGEQYF	TGTGCCAGCAGCTTAGAAAGGGGGCTCGGTGAGCAGTACTTC
NA	NA	TRBV20-1	TRBJ1-2	CSARNAVNYGHTF	TGCAGTGCTAGAAACGCCGTTAACTATGGCCACACCTTC
few	TRBD1	TRBV10-3	TRBJ2-7	CAISEGQEIYEQYF	TGTGCCATCAGTGAGGGACAGGAGATCTACGAGCAGTACTTC
NA	NA	TRBV7-9	TRBJ2-5	CASSIILLGKAQETQYF	TGTGCCAGCTCTATTATCCTCTTGGGGAAGGCGCAAGAGACCCAGTACTTC
NA	NA	TRBV7-2	TRBJ2-1	CASSLGPGGASYNEQLF	TGTGCCAGCAGCTTAGGACCAGGAGGGGCTTCATACAATGAGCAGCTCTTC
NA	TRBD1	TRBV28	TRBJ2-1	CASSLRTGGEQFF	TGTGCCAGCAGTTTACGAACAGGGGGTGAGCAGTTCTTC
NA	TRBD2	TRBV6-2/TRBV6-3	TRBJ2-5	CASRPGLAGVETQYF	TGTGCCAGCAGGCCGGGACTAGCGGGAGTGGAGACCCAGTACTTC
NA	NA	TRBV11-2	TRBJ1-6	CASSPGVQAYNSPLHF	TGTGCCAGCAGCCCAGGGGTCCAGGCCTATAATTCACCCCTCCACTTT
few	TRBD1	TRBV4-3	TRBJ1-2	CASSRDLRTGGADGYTF	TGCGCCAGCAGCCGAGACCTCAGGACAGGGGGCGCGGATGGCTACACCTTC
NA	TRBD1	TRBV20-1	TRBJ1-1	CSARDPGQGNTEAFF	TGCAGTGCTAGAGATCCGGGACAGGGGAACACTGAAGCTTTCTTT
many	TRBD1	TRBV7-2	TRBJ1-5	CASSAGTGNNQPQHF	TGTGCCAGCAGCGCCGGGACAGGGAATAATCAGCCCCAGCATTTT
NA	TRBD2	TRBV5-4	TRBJ2-3	CASRKTSGNFDTQYF	TGTGCCAGCAGGAAGACTAGCGGGAACTTTGATACGCAGTATTTT
NA	NA	TRBV20-1	TRBJ1-5	CSVVQYSNQPQHF	TGCAGTGTGGTTCAATATAGCAATCAGCCCCAGCATTTT
few	NA	TRBV20-1	TRBJ2-7	CSARDRRQGGEQYF	TGCAGTGCTAGAGATCGACGGCAGGGAGGCGAGCAGTACTTC
few	TRBD1	TRBV28	TRBJ2-2	CASSLMTGPLNTGELFF	TGTGCCAGCAGTTTGATGACAGGGCCATTGAACACCGGGGAGCTGTTTTTT
few	TRBD1	TRBV19	TRBJ1-1	CASSSGTGQNTEAFF	TGTGCCAGTAGTTCCGGGACAGGGCAGAACACTGAAGCTTTCTTT
NA	NA	TRBV11-2	TRBJ2-5	CASSLKGGQETQYF	TGTGCCAGCAGCTTGAAAGGTGGACAAGAGACCCAGTACTTC